This entry concerns a single T cell receptor (beta chain). Antigen unknown. One end of the junction is discordant with germline, which a read error may explain. TCRdb passed the reads through MiXCR, listing each CDR3 protein once. Among roughly 180,000 distinct CDR3 sequences listed, 28% were seen once. The data were taken from a study of T cell repertoires in cytomegalovirus infection. Study background: CMV infection together with matching HLA type was indicated by public TCR beta signatures.

Whole-study results and caveats: There were HLA-C-restricted CMV-specific TCR beta clonotypes dominating the ex vivo response.

The sequenced material came from PBMCs. The clonotype was recovered from a human donor in good health (CMV status not recorded). Some clones in this sample may be carry-over from other donors' samples.

The CDR3 nucleotides read TGTGCCAGCAGCCAAGGGGGCTCCCACAATGAGCAGTTCTTC. This sequence encodes CASSQGGSHNEQFF. The rearrangement joins TRBV3-1 to TRBJ2-1; perhaps TRBD1 as D (5 bases). Germline V gene data show CDR1 as LGHDT and CDR2 as YNNKEL (reference sequence). The CDR3 has 14 residues.